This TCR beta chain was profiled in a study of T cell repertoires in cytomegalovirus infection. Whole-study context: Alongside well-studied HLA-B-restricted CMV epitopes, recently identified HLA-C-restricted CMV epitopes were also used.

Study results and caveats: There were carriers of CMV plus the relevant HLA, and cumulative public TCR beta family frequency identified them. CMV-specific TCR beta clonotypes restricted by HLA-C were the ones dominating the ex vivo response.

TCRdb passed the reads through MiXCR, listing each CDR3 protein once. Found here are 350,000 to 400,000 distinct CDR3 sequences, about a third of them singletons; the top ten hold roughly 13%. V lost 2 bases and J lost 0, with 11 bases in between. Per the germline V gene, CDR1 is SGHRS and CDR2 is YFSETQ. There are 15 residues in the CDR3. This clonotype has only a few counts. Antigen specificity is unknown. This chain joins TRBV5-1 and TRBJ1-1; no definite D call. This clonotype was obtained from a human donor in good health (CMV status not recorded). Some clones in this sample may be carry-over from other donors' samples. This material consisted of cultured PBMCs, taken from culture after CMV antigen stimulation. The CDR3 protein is CASSFNVGMNTEAFF. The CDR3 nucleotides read TGCGCCAGCAGCTTTAACGTCGGGATGAACACTGAAGCTTTCTTT. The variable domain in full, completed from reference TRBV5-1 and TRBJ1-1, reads KAGVTQTPRYLIKTRGQQVTLSCSPISGHRSVSWYQQTPGQGLQFLFEYFSETQRNKGNFPGRFSGRQFSNSRSEMNVSTLELGDSALYLCASSFNVGMNTEAFFGQGTRLTVV.